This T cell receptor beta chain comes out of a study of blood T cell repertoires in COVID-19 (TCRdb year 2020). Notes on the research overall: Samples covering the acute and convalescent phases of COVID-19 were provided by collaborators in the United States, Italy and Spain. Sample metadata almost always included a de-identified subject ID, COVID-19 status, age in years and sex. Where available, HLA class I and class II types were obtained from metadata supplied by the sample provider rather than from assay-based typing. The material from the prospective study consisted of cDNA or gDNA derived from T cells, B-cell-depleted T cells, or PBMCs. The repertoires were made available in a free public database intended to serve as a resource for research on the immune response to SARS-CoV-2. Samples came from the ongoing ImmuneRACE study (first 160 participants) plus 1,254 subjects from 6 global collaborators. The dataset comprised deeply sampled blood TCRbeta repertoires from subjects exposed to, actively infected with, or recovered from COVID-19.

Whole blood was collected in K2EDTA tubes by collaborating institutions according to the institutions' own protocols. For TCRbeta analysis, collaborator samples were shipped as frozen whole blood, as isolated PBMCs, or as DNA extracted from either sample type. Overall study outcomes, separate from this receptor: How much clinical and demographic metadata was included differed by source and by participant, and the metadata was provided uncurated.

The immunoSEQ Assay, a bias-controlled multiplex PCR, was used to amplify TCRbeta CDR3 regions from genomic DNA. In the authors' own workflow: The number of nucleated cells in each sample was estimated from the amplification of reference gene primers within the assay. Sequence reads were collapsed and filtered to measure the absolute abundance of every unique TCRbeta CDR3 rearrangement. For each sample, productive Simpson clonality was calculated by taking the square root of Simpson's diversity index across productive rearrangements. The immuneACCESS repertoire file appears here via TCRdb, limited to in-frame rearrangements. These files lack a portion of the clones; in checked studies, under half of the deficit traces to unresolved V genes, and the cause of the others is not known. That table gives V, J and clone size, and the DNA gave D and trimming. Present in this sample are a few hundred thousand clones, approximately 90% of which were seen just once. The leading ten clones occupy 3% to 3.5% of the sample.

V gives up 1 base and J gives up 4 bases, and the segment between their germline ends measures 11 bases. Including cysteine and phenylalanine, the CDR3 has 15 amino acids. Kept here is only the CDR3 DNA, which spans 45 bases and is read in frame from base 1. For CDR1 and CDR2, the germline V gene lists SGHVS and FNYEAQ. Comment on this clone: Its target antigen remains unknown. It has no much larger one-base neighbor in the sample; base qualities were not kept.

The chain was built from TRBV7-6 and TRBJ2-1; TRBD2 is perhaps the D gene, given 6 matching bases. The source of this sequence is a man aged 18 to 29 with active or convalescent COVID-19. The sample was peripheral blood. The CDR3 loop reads CASSLGDSGYNEQFF. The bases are TGTGCCAGCAGCTTAGGGGATAGCGGATACAATGAGCAGTTCTTC.